The TCR beta chain described here comes from a study of cytomegalovirus exposure and HLA in healthy donors. Overall study findings and caveats: Reports showed the classifier diagnosing cytomegalovirus status with high specificity and sensitivity.

PCR amplification relied on 60 Vbeta primers (plus 13 Jbeta primers). The protocol was immunoSEQ multiplex PCR, while the TCRdb copy is restricted to in-frame clones and leaves out a portion. The data contain roughly 180,000 clones, around 80% of them singletons. V gave up 0 bases and J gave up 2 bases, with 14 bases separating them. Germline CDR1 reads GTSNPN; CDR2 reads SVGIG (reference sequence). CDR3 length: 15 residues. This clone was picked up one time. Its antigen is as yet unknown. The genes are TRBV30 and TRBJ2-7; tentatively, D is TRBD2 (6 bases). Sequenced: PBMCs. This TCR was sampled from a man aged 35 to 55 in good health and CMV-seronegative. This chain's CDR3 is CAWSVEGGMTYEQYF. The CDR3 DNA reads as TGTGCCTGGAGTGTGGAAGGCGGGATGACCTACGAGCAGTACTTC. Supplemented by reference TRBV30 and TRBJ2-7, the full variable domain reads SQTIHQWPATLVQPVGSPLSLECTVEGTSNPNLYWYRQAAGRGLQLLFYSVGIGQISSEVPQNLSASRPQDRQFILSSKKLLLSDSGFYLCAWSVEGGMTYEQYFGPGTRLTVT.